The 19 T cell receptor beta chains below all came from one sample that was sequenced in a study of identical twins. TCRdb processed the 5' RACE reads anew with MiXCR; each CDR3 protein has one entry. The sample yields 500,000 to 650,000 distinct CDR3 sequences, 20% to 25% seen once. A further study also used this sample, focusing on yellow fever vaccine responses in identical twins.

Sequencing used CD4+ T cells sorted from blood. The source of these receptors is a woman younger than 35 in good health.

A remark on this clonotype: One end of the junction varies from germline; a read error may be responsible. The chain links TRBV5-1 to TRBJ2-3; D is tentatively TRBD1 or TRBD2 (5 bases each). Germline CDR1 is SGHRS and CDR2 is YFSETQ. The CDR3 has 17 amino acids. CDR3 DNA sequence: TGCGCCAGCAGCGGGAGTGTGGGGGATACCCCCACAAATACGCAGTATTTT. It is translated as CASSGSVGDTPTNTQYF.

The V call is TRBV11-2, the J call TRBJ2-3, with 10 bases identical to TRBD2. The CDR3 is 14 amino acids. CDR1 SGHAT and CDR2 FQNNGV come from the germline V gene. The trim removed 8 bases at V and 5 bases at J, leaving 7 bases unmatched. CDR3 DNA sequence: TGTGCCAGCCTCCTGACTAGCGGGCTAGATACGCAGTATTTT. Translation gives CASLLTSGLDTQYF. The full variable domain, its missing parts supplied by reference TRBV11-2 and TRBJ2-3, is EAGVAQSPRYKIIEKRQSVAFWCNPISGHATLYWYQQILGQGPKLLIQFQNNGVVDDSQLPKDRFSAERLKGVDSTLKIQPAKLEDSAVYLCASLLTSGLDTQYFGPGTRLTVL.

The rearrangement links TRBV12-3 or TRBV12-4 to TRBJ2-1; no reliable D call. Trimming took 5 bases from V and 8 from J, leaving 7 bases between them. This CDR3 is built from 11 residues. The CDR3 reads CASSIFHEQFF. CDR3 bases: TGTGCCAGCAGTATTTTCCATGAGCAGTTCTTC.

This clonotype was detected a few times. This chain joins TRBV2 and TRBJ2-5; a possible D gene is TRBD2 (6 bases). There are 13 residues in the CDR3. The germline V gene has CDR1 SNHLY and CDR2 FYNNEI. V was cut by 6 bases and J by 3 bases, with 11 bases left in between. The CDR3 is CASSVEREETQYF. In nucleotides, the CDR3 is TGTGCCAGCAGCGTCGAGCGGGAAGAGACCCAGTACTTC.

V gene TRBV3-1 combines with J gene TRBJ2-6, with D unclear. CDR1 LGHDT and CDR2 YNNKEL come from the germline V gene (reference sequence). The V gene lost 1 base and the J gene lost 2 bases, with 9 bases spanning the gap. The CDR3 has 16 amino acids. CDR3 protein: CASSQAPLTGANVLTF. The DNA of the CDR3 is TGTGCCAGCAGCCAAGCTCCTTTGACTGGGGCCAACGTCCTGACTTTC.

The chain combines TRBV2 with TRBJ2-5; weak D call: TRBD1 (6 bases). Germline V lookup: CDR1 SNHLY, CDR2 FYNNEI. V shed 7 bases and J shed 5 bases, with 17 bases lying between them. The CDR3 has 14 amino acids. CDR3 DNA sequence: TGTGCCAGCAAAAGTTCCAGGGGTGGGGAGACCCAGTACTTC. Its translation is CASKSSRGGETQYF.

The chain employs TRBV6-1 and TRBJ1-1; weak D call: TRBD1 (5 bases). The CDR3 runs to 15 residues. CDR1 and CDR2 (germline): MNHNS, SASEGT. V was pared by 6 bases and J by 0 bases, with 14 bases between. This CDR3 is CASSGQGHLNTEAFF. As DNA, the CDR3 is TGTGCCAGCAGCGGACAAGGGCACCTGAACACTGAAGCTTTCTTT.

V usage is TRBV21-1 and J usage is TRBJ2-1; the tabulated D call, TRBD2, remains unverified against the DNA. TRBV21-1 is given as a pseudogene. This CDR3 region has 17 residues. The CDR3 loop is CASSKYPGTTPWDEQFF. In nucleotides, the CDR3 is TGTGCCAGCAGCAAATATCCCGGGACTACCCCTTGGGATGAGCAGTTCTTC.

There are a few counts of this clonotype. V is TRBV20-1 and J is TRBJ2-2, with D perhaps TRBD1 or TRBD2 (5 bases each). Germline V lookup: CDR1 DFQATT, CDR2 SNEGSKA (reference sequence). CDR3 length equals 15 residues. V dropped 3 bases and J dropped 4 bases, with 15 bases sitting between them. CDR3 residues: CSARISGHPTGELFF. DNA for the CDR3: TGCAGTGCTAGGATCTCGGGGCACCCCACCGGGGAGCTGTTTTTT.

This sequence joins TRBV29-1 and TRBJ2-3; maybe TRBD1 (5 bases). Trimming took off 8 bases at V and 5 bases at J, with 11 bases between the two ends. CDR1 is SQVTM and CDR2 is ANQGSEA in the germline V gene. This CDR3 is 11 amino acids long. In nucleotides, the CDR3 is TGCAGCTCCCGACAGAAAGATACGCAGTATTTT. Its translation is CSSRQKDTQYF.

This clonotype was counted only a few times. This chain uses TRBV10-3 with TRBJ2-3, with a weak D call TRBD2 (6 bases). There are 13 residues in the CDR3. CDR1 is ENHRY, CDR2 SYGVKD, per germline. V gave up 7 bases and J gave up 4 bases, with 12 bases separating them. CDR3 region: CAITRGSADTQYF. The CDR3 DNA follows: TGTGCCATCACCCGGGGGTCGGCAGATACGCAGTATTTT.

This clonotype came up a few times. The rearrangement joins TRBV20-1 to TRBJ2-3; the match to TRBD2 covers 7 bases. The CDR3 totals 16 residues. Germline trimming cut 3 bases from V and 4 bases from J; bases unmatched to any gene: 13. Germline CDR1 reads DFQATT; CDR2 reads SNEGSKA (reference sequence). This chain's CDR3 is CSASPQGRGLADTQYF. The DNA of the CDR3 is TGCAGTGCTAGCCCCCAAGGGAGGGGATTAGCAGATACGCAGTATTTT.

The rearrangement uses TRBV4-1 and TRBJ2-7; the match to TRBD1 covers 7 bases. CDR3 length: 14 residues. Germline lookup yields CDR1 MGHRA and CDR2 YSYEKL. V shed 3 bases and J 3 bases; nucleotides not matched to a gene: 5. The CDR3 nucleotides are TGCGCCAGCAGCCAGCCCGGACAGGTCTACGAGCAGTACTTC. Translated, it gives CASSQPGQVYEQYF.

This rearrangement joins TRBV2 to TRBJ2-2; D not certain. V dropped 4 bases and J dropped 4 bases, with 7 bases sitting between them. Germline CDR1 reads SNHLY; CDR2 reads FYNNEI. This CDR3 has 13 residues. For the CDR3, the DNA is TGTGCCAGCAGTGTACTATCCACCGGGGAGCTGTTTTTT. Encoded protein: CASSVLSTGELFF.

The rearrangement links TRBV11-2 to TRBJ2-1, with 8 bases matching TRBD1. Germline-derived CDR1 and CDR2 are SGHAT and FQNNGV. This CDR3 is 14 amino acids long. V dropped 0 bases and J dropped 7; count of bases not matched to a gene: 2. The CDR3, as DNA: TGTGCCAGCAGCTTAGACCGGACAGGGAATGAGCAGTTCTTC. This sequence encodes CASSLDRTGNEQFF.

This clonotype was seen only a few times. The V call is TRBV3-1, the J call TRBJ2-1; 14 nucleotides line up with TRBD2. This CDR3 is built from 15 residues. Per germline, CDR1 LGHDT and CDR2 YNNKEL (reference sequence). V trimming: 0 bases; J trimming: 12 bases; junction bases outside the gene matches: 4. CDR3 coding DNA: TGTGCCAGCAGCCAAGATGGGACTAGCGGGAGAGGGCAGTTCTTC. Translating gives CASSQDGTSGRGQFF.

This sequence joins TRBV7-2 and TRBJ2-2; no reliable D call. Trimming stripped 4 bases from V and 5 bases from J, with 11 bases between. CDR1 is SGHTA, CDR2 FQGNSA, per germline. The CDR3 runs 14 residues. The CDR3 coding sequence is TGTGCCAGCAGCTCAGTTATGGGAACCGGGGAGCTGTTTTTT. The encoded protein is CASSSVMGTGELFF.

The sample holds a few counts of this clonotype. J is TRBJ2-5 and V is TRBV10-3; possible D gene TRBD2, 6 bases. CDR1 and CDR2 from the germline V gene are ENHRY and SYGVKD. V lost 7 bases and J lost 5, with 14 bases in between. The CDR3 contains 13 residues. The CDR3 nucleotides read TGTGCCATCACACGGGAGATACAGGAGACCCAGTACTTC. The encoded protein is CAITREIQETQYF.

There are a few counts of this clonotype. CDR3 DNA sequence: TGTGCCAGCAGTTTAATGGGGGCGGATGGCTACACCTTC. Encoded protein: CASSLMGADGYTF. The V and J genes are TRBV12-3 or TRBV12-4 and TRBJ1-2; TRBD1 might be the D (6 bases). The CDR3 loop spans 13 amino acids. Deletions cut 2 bases from V and 6 bases from J, with 10 bases between.